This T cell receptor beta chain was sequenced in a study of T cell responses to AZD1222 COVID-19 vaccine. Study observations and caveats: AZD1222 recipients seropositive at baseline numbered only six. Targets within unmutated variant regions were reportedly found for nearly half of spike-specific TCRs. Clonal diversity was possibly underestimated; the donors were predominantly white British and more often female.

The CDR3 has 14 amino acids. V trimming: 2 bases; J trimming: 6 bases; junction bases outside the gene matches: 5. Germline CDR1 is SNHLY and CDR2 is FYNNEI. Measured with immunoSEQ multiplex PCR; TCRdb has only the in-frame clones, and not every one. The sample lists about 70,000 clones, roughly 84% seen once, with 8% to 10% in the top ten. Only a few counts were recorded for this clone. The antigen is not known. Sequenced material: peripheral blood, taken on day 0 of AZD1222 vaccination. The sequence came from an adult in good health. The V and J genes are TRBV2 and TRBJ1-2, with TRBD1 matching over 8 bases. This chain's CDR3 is CASSETPGGDGYTF. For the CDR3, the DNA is TGTGCCAGCAGTGAAACGCCAGGGGGCGATGGCTACACCTTC.